The source of this T cell receptor beta chain is a study of T cell clonotyping in hematopoietic cell transplantation. Whole-study results and caveats: Higher Inverse Simpson Index values in graft donor and pretransplant recipient predicted broader posttransplant TCR diversity.

Regarding time point: recipient sample about 28 days before transplant, after cytoreduction. Germline V lookup: CDR1 LNHDA, CDR2 SQIVND (reference sequence). V gave up 4 bases and J gave up 4 bases, with 14 bases separating them. This CDR3 comprises 15 residues. A note on this clone: Antigen: not known.

Data came from immunoSEQ multiplex PCR; TCRdb stores just in-frame clones and leaves some out. In the table there are about 10,000 clones, approximately 84% of which are singletons. V gene TRBV19 combines with J gene TRBJ1-5, with D possibly TRBD1 on 5 matching bases. Sample: peripheral blood mononuclear cells, taken before stem cell transplant. This TCR came from a woman in her sixties or seventies with acute myeloid leukemia. Some clones in this sample may be carry-over from other donors' samples. The CDR3 region is CASSTGGRGNQPQHF. The CDR3, as DNA: TGTGCCAGTAGTACCGGGGGAAGGGGAAATCAGCCCCAGCATTTT.